These T cell receptor beta chains were read from a single sample in a study of shared clonotypes between healthy human individuals. Profiling relied on immunoSEQ multiplex PCR, and the TCRdb table lists in-frame clones only, not all of them. Of about 1,900,000 clones in the sample, approximately 94% were seen once. What was sequenced was naive CD8+ T cells sorted from blood. The receptors stem from a man between 18 and 35 years old in good health. The conserved cysteine and the conserved F or W are not part of the CDR3 here. Clone size appears in some rows only: once, few, many, or a class for an expanded clone.

>TRBJ1-2|once|TRBV7-9|17
ASSLVLFETGGFWDGYT
>TRBJ2-3|.|TRBV5-1|15
ASSFYLAGLYTDTQY
>TRBJ1-2|.|TRBV19|11
ASSSGPNYGYT
>TRBJ2-7|.|TRBV6-1|12
ASSDLDRAYEQY
>TRBJ2-7|.|TRBV13|13
ASSSAGTGAHEQY
>TRBJ2-3|once|TRBV7-5|12
ARSLSARADTQY
>TRBJ2-7|once|TRBV9|13
ASSLGTEGSYEQY
>TRBJ1-1|.|TRBV4-1|13
ASSQVPGGNTEAF
>TRBJ2-7|.|TRBV5-1|12
ASSYGTGINEQY
>TRBJ2-5|.|TRBV10-3|14
AISEPLMGGQETQY
>TRBJ2-4|.|TRBV4-1|13
ASSQDRGVGNIQY
>TRBJ2-1|.|TRBV28|13
ASSFRLADGNEQF
>TRBJ2-6|once|TRBV18|16
ASSPPVGEESGANVLT
>TRBJ2-7|once|TRBV28|11
ASSLYYSYEQY
>TRBJ2-7|once|TRBV19|12
ASSLRDREYEQY
>TRBJ2-1|once|TRBV21-1|19
ASSKVPYLASGISSYNEQF
>TRBJ2-7|.|TRBV19|11
ASSGDITYEQY
>TRBJ1-5|.|TRBV27|12
ASSLGGDLQPQH
>TRBJ2-7|.|TRBV7-3|11
ASSPTGGAEQY
>TRBJ2-7|.|TRBV27|11
ASSLGPWGEQY
>TRBJ2-4|.|TRBV11-2|11
ASSLDRENIQY
>TRBJ2-7|.|TRBV19|12
ASSILAGGYEQY